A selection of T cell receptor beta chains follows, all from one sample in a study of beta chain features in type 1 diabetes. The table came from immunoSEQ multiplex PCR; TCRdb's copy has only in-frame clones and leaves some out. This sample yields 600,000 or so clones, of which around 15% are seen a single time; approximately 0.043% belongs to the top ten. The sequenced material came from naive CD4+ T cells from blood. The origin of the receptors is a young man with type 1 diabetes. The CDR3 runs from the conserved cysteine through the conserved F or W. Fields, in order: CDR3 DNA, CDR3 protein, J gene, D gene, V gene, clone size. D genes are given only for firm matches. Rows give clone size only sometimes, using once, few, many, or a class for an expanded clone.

DNA: TGTGCCTGGGGACAGGGCCCTAACTATGGCTACACCTTC
CDR3: CAWGQGPNYGYTF
J: TRBJ1-2
D: TRBD1
V: TRBV30
size: -

DNA: TGTGCCAGCAGTTCCGGGACACCCCAAGAGACCCAGTACTTC
CDR3: CASSSGTPQETQYF
J: TRBJ2-5
D: -
V: TRBV5-6
size: few

DNA: TGTGCCTGGAACGGACAGGGAAGCTATGGCTACACCTTC
CDR3: CAWNGQGSYGYTF
J: TRBJ1-2
D: TRBD1
V: TRBV30
size: -

DNA: TGTGCCAGCCTGAGGGACCCAGATACGCAGTATTTT
CDR3: CASLRDPDTQYF
J: TRBJ2-3
D: -
V: TRBV28
size: few

DNA: TGTGCCAGCAGTTACCGGACAGGGTGGAGCACAGATACGCAGTATTTT
CDR3: CASSYRTGWSTDTQYF
J: TRBJ2-3
D: TRBD1
V: TRBV6-5
size: -

DNA: TGTGCCAGCAGCCTGCAAGAAAACATTCAGTACTTC
CDR3: CASSLQENIQYF
J: TRBJ2-4
D: -
V: TRBV7-9
size: -

DNA: TGTGCCTGGAGGGATCCGGGACAGATCTACAATGAGCAGTTCTTC
CDR3: CAWRDPGQIYNEQFF
J: TRBJ2-1
D: TRBD1
V: TRBV30
size: few

DNA: TGCGCCAGCGTAGAAGTGGGAGACTCTGGCGGGGAGCTGTTTTTT
CDR3: CASVEVGDSGGELFF
J: TRBJ2-2
D: -
V: TRBV5-1
size: -

DNA: TGTGCCACCGCCCAAGCGGGAGGACGCACAGATACGCAGTATTTT
CDR3: CATAQAGGRTDTQYF
J: TRBJ2-3
D: TRBD2
V: TRBV6-5
size: few

DNA: TGCGCCAGCAGCCAAGGGTCGTCCTATAATTCACCCCTCCACTTT
CDR3: CASSQGSSYNSPLHF
J: TRBJ1-6
D: -
V: TRBV4-1
size: -

DNA: TGTGCCAGCAGTACATTGACTGGGTACCAAGAGACCCAGTACTTC
CDR3: CASSTLTGYQETQYF
J: TRBJ2-5
D: -
V: TRBV27
size: few

DNA: TGTGCCAGCAGTTATGCGGGACAGGGGAGAGAGACCCAGTACTTC
CDR3: CASSYAGQGRETQYF
J: TRBJ2-5
D: TRBD1
V: TRBV6-5
size: few

DNA: TGTGCCAGCAGTTTATTACCGAGGGGGAATGAGCAGTTCTTC
CDR3: CASSLLPRGNEQFF
J: TRBJ2-1
D: -
V: TRBV28
size: few

DNA: TGTGCCAGCAGTGTCCGGGACAGGGAATACGAGCAGTACTTC
CDR3: CASSVRDREYEQYF
J: TRBJ2-7
D: TRBD1
V: TRBV6-1
size: -

DNA: TGTGCCAGCAGCCCGGGGGCGGGCCAGGGTTCCAATGAGCAGTTCTTC
CDR3: CASSPGAGQGSNEQFF
J: TRBJ2-1
D: -
V: TRBV4-2
size: -

DNA: TGCGCCAGCAGCTGGACCGGGACTAGCAGCAATGAGCAGTTCTTC
CDR3: CASSWTGTSSNEQFF
J: TRBJ2-1
D: TRBD2
V: TRBV5-1
size: few

DNA: TGCGCCAGCAGCCAAGAGCGGGTCGCCTCTGGGGCCAACGTCCTGACTTTC
CDR3: CASSQERVASGANVLTF
J: TRBJ2-6
D: -
V: TRBV4-3
size: -

DNA: TGTGCCAGCAGCTTAGATACGAACCTCCACTTT
CDR3: CASSLDTNLHF
J: TRBJ1-6
D: -
V: TRBV11-2
size: -

DNA: TGCAGCGTGGGCCGTGATTACAATGAGCAGTTCTTC
CDR3: CSVGRDYNEQFF
J: TRBJ2-1
D: -
V: TRBV29-1
size: -

DNA: TGTGCCACTGCACTAGCGGGGGCAGATACGCAGTATTTT
CDR3: CATALAGADTQYF
J: TRBJ2-3
D: TRBD2
V: TRBV10-3
size: -

DNA: TGTGCCTGGAGTCAACTAGCGGGAGCCTACGAGCAGTACTTC
CDR3: CAWSQLAGAYEQYF
J: TRBJ2-7
D: TRBD2
V: TRBV30
size: few

DNA: TGTGCCAGCGAAGTGGAGCCGAACACTGAAGCTTTCTTT
CDR3: CASEVEPNTEAFF
J: TRBJ1-1
D: -
V: TRBV6-1
size: -

DNA: TGTGCCAGCAGTTCGCCTACAGGGTATATGAATCCCGGGGAGCTGTTTTTT
CDR3: CASSSPTGYMNPGELFF
J: TRBJ2-2
D: -
V: TRBV28
size: -

DNA: TGCGCCAGCAGCACCCTGGTGGCTAGCGGGAGGAATGAGCAGTTCTTC
CDR3: CASSTLVASGRNEQFF
J: TRBJ2-1
D: TRBD2
V: TRBV5-1
size: few

DNA: TGTGCCAGCAGCCCACCCGGGCTAAGCACAGATACGCAGTATTTT
CDR3: CASSPPGLSTDTQYF
J: TRBJ2-3
D: -
V: TRBV7-9
size: few

DNA: TGTGCCAGCTCACCAATGGGGAGCATGAACACTGAAGCTTTCTTT
CDR3: CASSPMGSMNTEAFF
J: TRBJ1-1
D: -
V: TRBV18
size: few

DNA: TGTGCCAGCAGGGAAGGGAGGGGACATTACCAAGAGACCCAGTACTTC
CDR3: CASREGRGHYQETQYF
J: TRBJ2-5
D: -
V: TRBV5-4
size: few

DNA: TGTGCCAGCAGTGAAGGGACTAGCGGGAGTCGGTTCTTC
CDR3: CASSEGTSGSRFF
J: TRBJ2-1
D: TRBD2
V: TRBV2
size: few

DNA: TGTGCCAGCAGCTTAGCGCAGGGGGCCGAGCAGTACTTC
CDR3: CASSLAQGAEQYF
J: TRBJ2-7
D: TRBD1
V: TRBV7-2
size: -

DNA: TGTGCCAGCAGCTTACTCGGCGGGCACATTCAGTACTTC
CDR3: CASSLLGGHIQYF
J: TRBJ2-4
D: -
V: TRBV7-9
size: few

DNA: TGTGCCAGCAGCTTATTAGGTCCCGGGACAGATACGCAGTATTTT
CDR3: CASSLLGPGTDTQYF
J: TRBJ2-3
D: -
V: TRBV7-2
size: -

DNA: TGCAGCGTTGAAGGTCGGGTCTCCTACAATGAGCAGTTCTTC
CDR3: CSVEGRVSYNEQFF
J: TRBJ2-1
D: -
V: TRBV29-1
size: few

DNA: TGTGCCAGCAGCTACGAAGTCGGTAGGCAAAGTCAAGAGACCCAGTACTTC
CDR3: CASSYEVGRQSQETQYF
J: TRBJ2-5
D: -
V: TRBV7-2
size: few

DNA: TGTGCCAGCGGGGGGGGACCCTACAATGAGCAGTTCTTC
CDR3: CASGGGPYNEQFF
J: TRBJ2-1
D: TRBD2
V: TRBV28
size: -

DNA: TGCAGCGTTCGTCTAGCGGGATCTAGGAATGAGCAGTTCTTC
CDR3: CSVRLAGSRNEQFF
J: TRBJ2-1
D: TRBD2
V: TRBV29-1
size: -

DNA: TGTGCCAGCACCCGGGACGTCGGTCAGCCCCAGCATTTT
CDR3: CASTRDVGQPQHF
J: TRBJ1-5
D: -
V: TRBV7-2
size: few

DNA: TGTGCCAGCAGTGAATCAGGCCGGGGGGTTCACTCCTACGAGCAGTACTTC
CDR3: CASSESGRGVHSYEQYF
J: TRBJ2-7
D: TRBD2
V: TRBV25-1
size: few

DNA: TGTGCCAGCACCCAAGGAAGCGGCACAGATACGCAGTATTTT
CDR3: CASTQGSGTDTQYF
J: TRBJ2-3
D: -
V: TRBV27
size: -

DNA: TGCGCCAGCAGCTTCGGAACAGCTACGGATCAGCCCCAGCATTTT
CDR3: CASSFGTATDQPQHF
J: TRBJ1-5
D: -
V: TRBV5-1
size: -

DNA: TGTGCCAGCTCACTTCTGGGGACAGGGGGCTCCCATCAGCCCCAGCATTTT
CDR3: CASSLLGTGGSHQPQHF
J: TRBJ1-5
D: TRBD1
V: TRBV18
size: -

DNA: TGTGCCAGCGGTCGGACAGGGGGCGAGTCCAATGAGCAGTTCTTC
CDR3: CASGRTGGESNEQFF
J: TRBJ2-1
D: TRBD1
V: TRBV5-4
size: few

DNA: TGTGCCAGCAGCCCAACAGAGGTCGGTGAGCAGTTCTTC
CDR3: CASSPTEVGEQFF
J: TRBJ2-1
D: -
V: TRBV2
size: few

DNA: TGTGCCAGCAGCTTAAACGGAGGAGAACTGTTTTTT
CDR3: CASSLNGGELFF
J: TRBJ1-4
D: -
V: TRBV7-9
size: -

DNA: TGTGCCAGCAGCGCCGGGACCCTCATGAATGAGCAGTTCTTC
CDR3: CASSAGTLMNEQFF
J: TRBJ2-1
D: -
V: TRBV9
size: -

DNA: TGTGCCAGCAGCCGGTCCCAAGAGACCCAGTACTTC
CDR3: CASSRSQETQYF
J: TRBJ2-5
D: -
V: TRBV9
size: few

DNA: TGTGCCAGCAGCCTTAACGCGTTTGGGAGGCTTGGAGACGAGCAGTACTTC
CDR3: CASSLNAFGRLGDEQYF
J: TRBJ2-7
D: -
V: TRBV5-4
size: few

DNA: TGTGCCAGCAGCTTAATGGGGGGGCCAGTGAATGAGCAGTTCTTC
CDR3: CASSLMGGPVNEQFF
J: TRBJ2-1
D: -
V: TRBV7-3
size: -

DNA: TGTGCCAGCAGCTTAGAAGTACAGGGGCTTGGGGCCAACGTCCTGACTTTC
CDR3: CASSLEVQGLGANVLTF
J: TRBJ2-6
D: TRBD1
V: TRBV7-9
size: -

DNA: TGTGCCATCAGTGAAGGGCAGGGTGGGTACAATGAGCAGTTCTTC
CDR3: CAISEGQGGYNEQFF
J: TRBJ2-1
D: -
V: TRBV6-1
size: few

DNA: TGCGCCAGCAGCTCCTTGGTAGCGGGAGGGACAGATACGCAGTATTTT
CDR3: CASSSLVAGGTDTQYF
J: TRBJ2-3
D: TRBD2
V: TRBV5-1
size: -

DNA: TGTGCCAGCAGTGACAGGGGAGAGACCCAGTACTTC
CDR3: CASSDRGETQYF
J: TRBJ2-5
D: -
V: TRBV2
size: few

DNA: TGTGCCTGGAGTGGGCAGTACGAGCAGTACTTC
CDR3: CAWSGQYEQYF
J: TRBJ2-7
D: -
V: TRBV30
size: few

DNA: TGTGCCAGCGCGCTCCAGGTCCCTAGGGAGCAGTACTTC
CDR3: CASALQVPREQYF
J: TRBJ2-7
D: -
V: TRBV7-2
size: few

DNA: TGTGCCAGCAGTAGAGTAGATGTAGCGGGAGGATGGGACACCGGGGAGCTGTTTTTT
CDR3: CASSRVDVAGGWDTGELFF
J: TRBJ2-2
D: TRBD2
V: TRBV4-2
size: few

DNA: TGTGCCAGCAGCACGAGGGGACTAGCGTTCACCGGGGAGCTGTTTTTT
CDR3: CASSTRGLAFTGELFF
J: TRBJ2-2
D: TRBD2
V: TRBV7-9
size: few

DNA: TGTGCCAGCAGCGTGGAGCTGTGGAACAGCCGGGAAAAACTGTTTTTT
CDR3: CASSVELWNSREKLFF
J: TRBJ1-4
D: -
V: TRBV9
size: few

DNA: TGCAGTGCTAGCGGGCTAGCGGAGCAGTTCTTC
CDR3: CSASGLAEQFF
J: TRBJ2-1
D: -
V: TRBV20-1
size: few

DNA: TGTGCCAGCACCCTGAAACAGGGTGTTGGATCACCCCTCCACTTT
CDR3: CASTLKQGVGSPLHF
J: TRBJ1-6
D: -
V: TRBV6-5
size: -

DNA: TGTGCCAGCAGCTTGGGCGAGAGATATGGCTACACCTTC
CDR3: CASSLGERYGYTF
J: TRBJ1-2
D: -
V: TRBV5-4
size: few

DNA: TGTGCCAGCAGCTTCGGAGGGACAGGTTCTAATGGGGCCAACGTCCTGACTTTC
CDR3: CASSFGGTGSNGANVLTF
J: TRBJ2-6
D: TRBD1
V: TRBV5-6
size: -